The next 31 T cell receptor beta chains were all read from a single sample in a study of pediatric ulcerative colitis (dated by TCRdb to the late 2010s). Libraries were prepared through the immunoSEQ multiplex PCR assay. TCRdb's version of the immuneACCESS table is confined to in-frame rearrangements and falls short of the full clone set. An unresolved V gene accounts for under half of the shortfall where checked; the remainder is of unknown origin. This sample comprises under 45,000 clones, less than 85% of them detected only once. The ten largest make up roughly 23% of the sample. Sequenced: blood. Receptor source: a girl between 5 and 17 years old with moderate ulcerative colitis.

The rearrangement uses TRBV5-1 and TRBJ2-3, with TRBD1 matching 11 bases. Germline assignment: CDR1 SGHRS and CDR2 YFSETQ. CDR3 length: 14 amino acids. The trim removed 4 bases at V and 4 bases at J, leaving 2 bases unmatched. Here the CDR3 DNA reads TGCGCCAGCAGCGGGGGACAGGGGGCAGATACGCAGTATTTT. Translation: CASSGGQGADTQYF.

The chain has TRBV4-1 and TRBJ1-4; D not certain. The germline V gene encodes CDR1 MGHRA and CDR2 YSYEKL. The CDR3 has 13 residues. Trimming stripped 3 bases from V and 7 bases from J, with 9 bases between. This chain's CDR3 is CASSHYVGEKLFF. CDR3 DNA sequence: TGCGCCAGCAGCCATTATGTCGGTGAAAAACTGTTTTTT.

The chain carries TRBV29-1 and TRBJ2-1, with a weak D call TRBD1 (6 bases). With 5 bases removed from V and 5 bases from J, the gap between germline ends came to 10 bases. CDR1 and CDR2 from the germline V gene are SQVTM and ANQGSEA. CDR3 length: 12 residues. The CDR3 DNA is TGCAGCGTTAGAGGACAGAACAATGAGCAGTTCTTC. It yields the protein CSVRGQNNEQFF.

The V call is TRBV7-8, the J call TRBJ2-7; 9 nucleotides agree with TRBD1. J lost 3 bases, V lost 6 bases, and 12 bases had no gene match. This CDR3 is built from 16 residues. CDR1 and CDR2 (germline): SGHVS, FQNEAQ. CDR3 loop: CASSHFGTGQDYEQYF. The CDR3 DNA reads as TGTGCCAGCAGTCATTTTGGGACAGGGCAGGACTACGAGCAGTACTTC.

This clone was observed a handful of times. The gene calls are TRBV7-6 and TRBJ1-1; D is perhaps TRBD1 (5 bases). Germline V CDR1 and CDR2: SGHVS, FNYEAQ. Trimming took 2 bases from V and 5 from J, leaving 12 bases between them. This CDR3 has 14 residues. CDR3 coding DNA: TGTGCCAGCAGCTTACAGAGGGGAAGGACTGAAGCTTTCTTT. Protein sequence: CASSLQRGRTEAFF. Based on the CDR3 plus reference TRBV7-6 and TRBJ1-1, the full variable domain is GAGVSQSPRYKVTKRGQDVALRCDPISGHVSLYWYRQALGQGPEFLTYFNYEAQQDKSGLPNDRFSAERPEGSISTLTIQRTEQRDSAMYRCASSLQRGRTEAFFGQGTRLTVV.

Details on this clone: One end of the junction is discordant with germline, which a read error may explain. The chain couples TRBV7-8 to TRBJ2-1; 9 nucleotides match TRBD2. The CDR3 sequence is 15 residues long. Germline CDR1 SGHVS, CDR2 FQNEAQ. The CDR3 nucleotides are TGTGCCAGCAGCCTAGCGGGAACGTCCTACAATGAGCAGTTCTTC. Its protein is CASSLAGTSYNEQFF.

Of note for this clone: The limits of the CDR3 on the DNA are not certain, so only TCRdb's listed CDR3 is given. The chain employs TRBV28 and TRBJ1-5; TRBD1 is the table's D call and was not checked against the DNA. Germline V gene data show CDR1 as MDHEN and CDR2 as SYDVKM. Termini included, the CDR3 measures 15 amino acids. The chain's CDR3 is CASSFFGQGGQPQHF.

The chain links TRBV6-5 to TRBJ1-5; the D is unclear. V lost 10 bases and J lost 7, with 11 bases in between. Looked up from germline, CDR1 is MNHEY and CDR2 is SVGAGI. The CDR3 has 11 residues. The CDR3 bases are TGTGCCACCGGCCGGTACCAGCCCCAGCATTTT. Residues: CATGRYQPQHF.

V usage is TRBV10-3 and J usage is TRBJ1-1; D not resolved. Germline V lookup: CDR1 ENHRY, CDR2 SYGVKD. This CDR3 has 13 residues. Trimming removed 2 bases from V and 4 bases from J, with 8 bases in between. The CDR3 sequence is CAISEGRTTEAFF. DNA of the CDR3: TGTGCCATCAGTGAGGGCAGGACCACTGAAGCTTTCTTT.

This chain links TRBV4-3 with TRBJ1-1; maybe TRBD1 (6 bases). V dropped 3 bases and J dropped 6 bases, with 14 bases sitting between them. Germline lookup yields CDR1 LGHNA and CDR2 YSLEER. The length of the CDR3 is 14 residues. The CDR3 region has the DNA TGCGCCAGCAGCCAGGCTTCAGGGGCCCCTGAAGCTTTCTTT. Its protein is CASSQASGAPEAFF.

This chain joins TRBV27 and TRBJ2-5, with D possibly TRBD1 on 6 matching bases. Germline V gives CDR1 MNHEY, CDR2 SMNVEV (reference sequence). CDR3 size: 14 residues. Deletions cut 7 bases from V and 4 bases from J, with 16 bases between. This CDR3 reads CASTRVGAGETQYF. The CDR3 region has the DNA TGTGCCAGCACCAGAGTGGGGGCGGGAGAGACCCAGTACTTC.

The chain is built from TRBV11-3 and TRBJ2-7; 8 bases match TRBD2. The J call may not be correct, given that the DNA end is closer to TRBJ2-1. The germline V gene encodes CDR1 SGHNT and CDR2 YENEEA. The CDR3 contains 17 residues. This chain's CDR3 is CASSPTSTSATYNEQFF. CDR3 coding DNA: TGTGCCAGCAGCCCCACTTCGACTAGCGCAACCTACAATGAGCAGTTCTTC.

The rearrangement joins TRBV4-1 to TRBJ1-5; D gene unclear. V shed 4 bases and J shed 0 bases, with 13 bases lying between them. The CDR3 spans 16 residues. In germline, CDR1 is MGHRA, CDR2 YSYEKL. CDR3 bases: TGCGCCAGCAGCCTCACGGTGGGTTATAGCAATCAGCCCCAGCATTTT. The encoded protein is CASSLTVGYSNQPQHF.

V gene TRBV15 combines with J gene TRBJ2-5; TRBD2 matches 9 bases. There are 16 residues in the CDR3. After removal of 3 bases from V and 5 bases from J, the junction contained 10 bases not matched to a gene. From germline, CDR1 is LNHNV and CDR2 YYDKDF (reference sequence). Here the CDR3 DNA reads TGTGCCACCAGCAGCCTCTTAGCGGGGGCTGGGGAGACCCAGTACTTC. Protein product: CATSSLLAGAGETQYF.

The chain's CDR3 is CATAGTDTQYF. The CDR3, as DNA: TGTGCCACAGCCGGCACAGATACGCAGTATTTT. The rearrangement joins TRBV15 to TRBJ2-3, with no clear D. CDR1 LNHNV and CDR2 YYDKDF come from the germline V gene (reference sequence). V shed 9 bases and J shed 1 base, with 5 bases lying between them. This CDR3 is 11 amino acids long.

This chain joins TRBV10-2 and TRBJ1-6; D not resolved. The CDR3 is 15 residues long. V was trimmed by 0 bases and J by 10 bases, leaving 13 bases between them. CDR1 is WSHSY and CDR2 is SAAADI in the germline V gene. The CDR3 nucleotides read TGCGCCAGCAGTGAGTCGGACGGAGGAAGGTCACCCCTCCACTTT. Its translation: CASSESDGGRSPLHF.

The rearrangement links TRBV30 to TRBJ2-7; 9 bases are a match to TRBD1. The V gene's germline CDR1 is GTSNPN and CDR2 SVGIG (reference sequence). The length of the CDR3 is 17 residues. V shed 6 bases, J shed 4 bases, and the junction held 19 bases outside the gene matches. CDR3 sequence reads: CACYRTARQGGRYEQYF. CDR3 sequence (DNA): TGTGCCTGTTACAGAACAGCTCGACAGGGGGGCAGATACGAGCAGTACTTC. The complete variable domain, with remaining parts taken from reference TRBV30 and TRBJ2-7, reads SQTIHQWPATLVQPVGSPLSLECTVEGTSNPNLYWYRQAAGRGLQLLFYSVGIGQISSEVPQNLSASRPQDRQFILSSKKLLLSDSGFYLCACYRTARQGGRYEQYFGPGTRLTVT.

This rearrangement joins TRBV7-9 to TRBJ1-1, with TRBD1 identical over 8 bases. The CDR3 runs to 16 residues. The V gene end was trimmed by 1 base and the J gene end by 3 bases; junction bases not matched to a gene: 7. Per the germline V gene, CDR1 is SEHNR and CDR2 is FQNEAQ (reference sequence). This CDR3 reads CASSLVTGGIDTEAFF. The CDR3 region has the DNA TGTGCCAGCAGCTTAGTAACAGGGGGAATCGACACTGAAGCTTTCTTT.

The rearrangement links TRBV6-1 to TRBJ1-5; D is perhaps TRBD1 (6 bases). The germline gives CDR1 MNHNS, CDR2 SASEGT. This CDR3 spans 14 amino acids. Trimming left V 6 bases short and J 5 bases short, with 14 bases between. The CDR3 loop is CASRPGALDQPQHF. DNA for the CDR3: TGTGCCAGCAGGCCAGGGGCCCTTGATCAGCCCCAGCATTTT.

The chain carries TRBV13 and TRBJ2-7; TRBD2 might be the D (6 bases). With 8 bases removed from V and 0 bases from J, the gap between germline ends came to 11 bases. Germline loops: CDR1 PRHDT, CDR2 FYEKMQ (reference sequence). The length of the CDR3 is 13 residues. CDR3 in DNA: TGTGCCAGCGGACTACGAAACTCCTACGAGCAGTACTTC. Protein product: CASGLRNSYEQYF.

This sequence joins TRBV27 and TRBJ2-5; unclear D gene. The CDR3 extends over 13 amino acids. Germline V gives CDR1 MNHEY, CDR2 SMNVEV (reference sequence). With 5 bases removed from V and 4 bases from J, the gap between germline ends came to 11 bases. CDR3 sequence (DNA): TGTGCCAGCAGTCCCCATCCGACAGAGACCCAGTACTTC. Protein: CASSPHPTETQYF.

The V and J genes are TRBV4-1 and TRBJ2-1; D call uncertain. Germline assignment: CDR1 MGHRA and CDR2 YSYEKL. The CDR3 totals 14 residues. V lost 1 base, J lost 5 bases, and 9 bases lay in between. The CDR3 loop is CASSQAVWDNEQFF. The CDR3 DNA sequence: TGCGCCAGCAGCCAAGCCGTCTGGGACAATGAGCAGTTCTTC.

CDR3 sequence: CASSLGTGNQPQHF. CDR3 in DNA: TGTGCCAGCAGCTTGGGGACAGGCAATCAGCCCCAGCATTTT. J is TRBJ1-5 and V is TRBV5-5; TRBD1 might be the D (6 bases). Looked up from germline, CDR1 is SGHKS and CDR2 is YYEKEE (reference sequence). Trimming removed 0 bases at V and 2 bases at J, with 6 bases between. The CDR3 is 14 amino acids.

By proportion, this clone is large. J is TRBJ1-1 and V is TRBV12-5; D not resolved. Germline values: CDR1 LGHNT, CDR2 FRNRAP. The CDR3 loop spans 14 amino acids. V gave up 6 bases and J gave up 0 bases, with 11 bases separating them. CDR3 loop: CASGPGVMNTEAFF. CDR3 DNA: TGTGCTAGTGGCCCCGGTGTCATGAACACTGAAGCTTTCTTT.

V is TRBV28 and J is TRBJ2-1, with D hard to call. V lost 4 bases, J lost 7 bases, and 14 bases lay in between. Germline-derived CDR1 and CDR2 are MDHEN and SYDVKM. The CDR3 contains 14 residues. The CDR3: CASSSAPPVNEQFF. CDR3 coding DNA: TGTGCCAGCAGTTCGGCCCCCCCAGTTAATGAGCAGTTCTTC.

V is TRBV2 and J is TRBJ1-5; D uncertain. V was cut by 5 bases and J by 7 bases, with 15 bases left in between. This CDR3 is built from 14 residues. Germline CDR1 reads SNHLY; CDR2 reads FYNNEI. Written as DNA, the CDR3 is TGTGCCAGCAGTTCGTCCCCCGGAGGGCAGCCCCAGCATTTT. Protein product: CASSSSPGGQPQHF. The variable domain in full, with the rest retrieved from reference TRBV2 and TRBJ1-5, is EPEVTQTPSHQVTQMGQEVILRCVPISNHLYFYWYRQILGQKVEFLVSFYNNEISEKSEIFDDQFSVERPDGSNFTLKIRSTKLEDSAMYFCASSSSPGGQPQHFGDGTRLSIL.

This chain links TRBV15 with TRBJ1-1; D is perhaps TRBD1 (6 bases). V was cut by 3 bases and J by 4 bases, with 12 bases left in between. The CDR3 has 14 residues. CDR1 is LNHNV, CDR2 YYDKDF, per germline (reference sequence). This CDR3 reads CATSSEGRGTEAFF. Here the CDR3 DNA reads TGTGCCACCAGCAGTGAGGGCAGGGGCACTGAAGCTTTCTTT.

The chain recombines TRBV7-9 with TRBJ2-5, with D possibly matching TRBD2 (6 bases). The CDR3 consists of 12 residues. CDR1 and CDR2 from the germline V gene are SEHNR and FQNEAQ (reference sequence). V lost 3 bases and J lost 5, with 7 bases in between. The CDR3 here is CASSLGRETQYF. CDR3 coding DNA: TGTGCCAGCAGCTTGGGGAGGGAGACCCAGTACTTC.

The chain combines TRBV6-5 with TRBJ2-7, with 8 bases identical to TRBD2. This CDR3 is built from 13 residues. J gave up 6 bases and V 6 bases, and 7 bases lay outside the gene matches. Germline values: CDR1 MNHEY, CDR2 SVGAGI. CDR3 nucleotide sequence: TGTGCCAGCAGCACTCGGGGGGGTCTCGAGCAGTACTTC. It specifies CASSTRGGLEQYF.

The chain is built from TRBV2 and TRBJ2-5, with a weak D call TRBD2 (7 bases). Between the trimmed V and J ends, which lost 3 bases and 4 bases, there was a span of 15 bases. The CDR3 loop spans 15 amino acids. Germline assignment: CDR1 SNHLY and CDR2 FYNNEI. In DNA, the CDR3 is TGTGCCAGCAGTGATGAGCGGAGGGGGGGAGAGACCCAGTACTTC. As protein: CASSDERRGGETQYF.

The chain employs TRBV5-1 and TRBJ2-7; D unresolved. V was trimmed by 0 bases and J by 2 bases, leaving 12 bases between them. Germline V CDR1 and CDR2: SGHRS, YFSETQ. There are 15 residues in the CDR3. CDR3 DNA sequence: TGCGCCAGCAGCTTGGAGGGTGTATCCACCTACGAGCAGTACTTC. Amino acids: CASSLEGVSTYEQYF.